The following is a T cell receptor beta chain sequence with its context. The CDR3 has 14 amino acids. In germline, CDR1 is SGHRS, CDR2 YFSETQ. Trimming left V 4 bases short and J 0 bases short, with 8 bases between. Profiling relied on immunoSEQ multiplex PCR, and the TCRdb table lists in-frame clones only, not all of them. The sample records about 200,000 clones, approximately 78% being singletons. The sample originates from a study of blood T cell repertoires in COVID-19. About the study: Samples representing acute and convalescent COVID-19 were sourced from the United States, Italy and Spain.

The sequence derives from a woman of 80 years or more with COVID-19, enrolled during active disease. V gene TRBV5-1 combines with J gene TRBJ1-3, with a tentative D call TRBD1 (6 bases). Sequencing was carried out using peripheral blood. DNA for the CDR3: TGCGCCAGCAGCCAGGGGTCCTCTGGAAACACCATATATTTT. This encodes CASSQGSSGNTIYF.